Following are 12 T cell receptor beta chains from one sample sequenced in a study of cytomegalovirus exposure and HLA in healthy donors. 60 Vbeta and 13 Jbeta primers were used in PCR. Profiled with immunoSEQ multiplex PCR; TCRdb holds only in-frame clones, not every one. The sample has about 120,000 clones; around 66% are singletons. The sequencing sample was made of PBMCs. The source of these receptors is a woman aged 40 to 50 in good health and CMV-seropositive.

About this clone itself: One end of the junction is discordant with germline, which a read error may explain. As DNA, the CDR3 is TGTGCTAGCAGCCTTCTTTCCGGGACTAGCACAGATACGCAGTATTTT. It codes for CASSLLSGTSTDTQYF. The chain couples TRBV7-7 to TRBJ2-3, with D maybe TRBD2 (6 bases). The CDR3 runs to 16 residues. Germline CDR1 and CDR2: SSHAT and FNYEAQ (reference sequence).

The J gene is TRBJ1-5, the V gene TRBV7-8; TRBD1 matches 8 bases. This CDR3 region has 16 residues. Trimming removed 5 bases from V and 5 bases from J; junction bases left unmatched: 11. Germline V gene lookup returns CDR1 SGHVS and CDR2 FQNEAQ. CDR3 nucleotide sequence: TGTGCCAGCAGCGGACAGGGATCAGTAAAGGATCAGCCCCAGCATTTT. Its protein is CASSGQGSVKDQPQHF.

The V and J genes are TRBV5-4 and TRBJ2-7, with D perhaps TRBD2 (6 bases). V was cut by 4 bases and J by 1 base, with 9 bases left in between. Germline CDR1 SGHNT, CDR2 YYREEE (reference sequence). The CDR3 is 13 residues long. The CDR3 is CASSPGGSYEQYF. The CDR3 DNA reads TGTGCCAGCAGCCCCGGGGGTTCCTACGAGCAGTACTTC.

The table lists this clone with a few counts. The chain uses TRBV30 and TRBJ1-1, with 9 bases aligning to TRBD1. Looked up from germline, CDR1 is GTSNPN and CDR2 is SVGIG (reference sequence). The CDR3 sequence is 13 residues long. After removal of 3 bases from V and 3 bases from J, the junction contained 2 bases not matched to a gene. CDR3 sequence reads: CAWSRDRDTEAFF. For the CDR3, the DNA is TGTGCCTGGAGCCGGGACAGGGACACTGAAGCTTTCTTT.

This clone was observed a few times. The V call is TRBV9, the J call TRBJ1-1; the D is unclear. Per germline, CDR1 SGDLS and CDR2 YYNGEE. The V end was cut by 0 bases, the J end by 0 bases, with 9 bases between. There are 15 residues in the CDR3. CDR3 loop: CASSVGAGMNTEAFF. CDR3 coding DNA: TGTGCCAGCAGCGTAGGTGCGGGAATGAACACTGAAGCTTTCTTT.

The chain joins TRBV28 to TRBJ2-7; 12 bases match TRBD1. This CDR3 contains 15 residues. V lost 3 bases, J lost 7 bases, and 7 bases stayed unmatched. In germline, CDR1 is MDHEN, CDR2 SYDVKM. The CDR3 region is CASSFTGQGAREQYF. In DNA, the CDR3 is TGTGCCAGCAGTTTCACGGGACAGGGGGCGCGTGAGCAGTACTTC. Supplemented by reference TRBV28 and TRBJ2-7, the full variable domain reads DVKVTQSSRYLVKRTGEKVFLECVQDMDHENMFWYRQDPGLGLRLIYFSYDVKMKEKGDIPEGYSVSREKKERFSLILESASTNQTSMYLCASSFTGQGAREQYFGPGTRLTVT.

As for this clone: Additional DNA sequences in this sample encode the identical CDR3. The chain couples TRBV6-5 to TRBJ2-1; D is possibly TRBD2 (6 bases). V dropped 4 bases and J dropped 9 bases, with 19 bases sitting between them. CDR3 length: 15 amino acids. From germline, CDR1 is MNHEY and CDR2 SVGAGI. CDR3 in amino acids: CASSWAAGGHGEQFF. The CDR3 DNA sequence: TGTGCCAGCAGTTGGGCAGCGGGTGGGCACGGTGAGCAGTTCTTC.

V and J are TRBV9 and TRBJ2-7; 12 nucleotides align to TRBD1. The V segment lost 2 bases and the J segment 4 bases; nucleotides outside the gene matches: 4. The CDR3 has 15 amino acids. Per germline, CDR1 SGDLS and CDR2 YYNGEE. CDR3 nucleotides: TGTGCCAGCAGCGTTTTGGGACAGGGGGCGTACGAGCAGTACTTC. Residues: CASSVLGQGAYEQYF. Full variable domain (remainder filled in from reference TRBV9 and TRBJ2-7): DSGVTQTPKHLITATGQRVTLRCSPRSGDLSVYWYQQSLDQGLQFLIQYYNGEERAKGNILERFSAQQFPDLHSELNLSSLELGDSALYFCASSVLGQGAYEQYFGPGTRLTVT.

CDR3 DNA sequence: TGTGCCAGTAGTCTACAGGGTGGCGGTGTGACAGATACGCAGTATTTT. This sequence encodes CASSLQGGGVTDTQYF. V is TRBV19 and J is TRBJ2-3, with D possibly matching TRBD1 (6 bases). The V end lost 5 bases, the J end lost 3 bases, and 18 bases lay between the germline ends. The germline CDR1 and CDR2 sequences are LNHDA and SQIVND (reference sequence). There are 16 residues in the CDR3. The full variable domain, with the rest looked up from reference TRBV19 and TRBJ2-3, is DGGITQSPKYLFRKEGQNVTLSCEQNLNHDAMYWYRQDPGQGLRLIYYSQIVNDFQKGDIAEGYSVSREKKESFPLTVTSAQKNPTAFYLCASSLQGGGVTDTQYFGPGTRLTVL.

This chain links TRBV18 with TRBJ1-2; 12 bases match TRBD1. The CDR3 length is 17 residues. The trim removed 3 bases at V and 4 bases at J, leaving 9 bases unmatched. Germline V gene data show CDR1 as KGHSH and CDR2 as LQKENI. The CDR3 DNA follows: TGTGCCAGCTCACCCGGGACAGGGGGCGTTCCGTCCTATGGCTACACCTTC. This translates into CASSPGTGGVPSYGYTF.

This rearrangement joins TRBV18 to TRBJ2-1; tentatively, D is TRBD1 (5 bases). V lost 0 bases and J lost 7, with 28 bases in between. This CDR3 has 20 residues. Germline loops: CDR1 KGHSH, CDR2 LQKENI. CDR3 bases: TGTGCCAGCTCACCACCTAAGGGCGCGTCGGCGGACAAGTTTGTGAATGAGCAGTTCTTC. Amino acids: CASSPPKGASADKFVNEQFF.

The rearrangement links TRBV16 to TRBJ2-3, with 7 bases fitting TRBD2. CDR1 is KGHSY and CDR2 is FQNENV in the germline V gene. Trimming removed 3 bases from V and 3 bases from J; junction bases left unmatched: 6. This CDR3 has 15 amino acids. The CDR3 nucleotides read TGTGCCAGCAGCCAGATCGGGGGGAAAACAGATACGCAGTATTTT. Translation: CASSQIGGKTDTQYF.